The following is a T cell receptor (beta chain) sequence with its context. How the authors handled the data: Nucleated cell counts were estimated from reference gene primer amplification. TCRdb's table, derived via immunoSEQ multiplex PCR, lists solely in-frame clones and lacks some. V and J calls and clone size come straight from that table; D and trimming were deduced from the DNA. Among approximately 150,000 clones listed, roughly 90% were seen once. The entry originates in a study of blood T cell repertoires in COVID-19. The wider study: Acute and convalescent COVID-19 samples came from the United States, Italy and Spain. T cells, B-cell-depleted T cells, or PBMCs supplied cDNA or gDNA.

Germline loops: CDR1 SGHTA, CDR2 FQGNSA. Losses at the gene ends were 1 base for V and 0 bases for J; bases not matched to a gene: 8. The length of the CDR3 is 17 residues. Sequencing input: peripheral blood. This chain uses TRBV7-2 with TRBJ2-7, with TRBD1 identical over 8 bases. This receptor was taken from a woman in her sixties or seventies with active or convalescent COVID-19. The CDR3 nucleotides are TGTGCCAGCAGCTTAGAGAGTAGGACAGGGCTCTCCTACGAGCAGTACTTC. Translation: CASSLESRTGLSYEQYF.